A single sample gave rise to the 28 T cell receptor beta chains below, sequenced in a study of sequential checkpoint blockade in melanoma. Treatment indicated: randomized to nivolumab then ipilimumab (arm A) or the reverse (arm B). Method: immunoSEQ multiplex PCR; TCRdb's copy keeps in-frame clones and lacks some. The sample contains some 40,000 clones, 84% of which appear only once. The source was CD8+ T cells sorted from blood (inferred from file names), collected from a patient given nivolumab and ipilimumab in sequence. Receptors originate from a human donor with melanoma.

The rearrangement links TRBV5-1 to TRBJ2-5, with D maybe TRBD1 (7 bases). The end of the DNA fits TRBJ2-7 better, so the J call may be wrong. This CDR3 spans 15 amino acids. CDR1 and CDR2 from the germline V gene are SGHRS and YFSETQ. CDR3 bases: TGCGCCAGCAGCTTGATAGCAGGGGGGAGCTACGAGCAGTACTTC. Translated, it gives CASSLIAGGSYEQYF.

In its sample, this clone was seen a few times. V gene TRBV4-1 combines with J gene TRBJ1-4, with 7 bases that match TRBD1. The V gene end was trimmed by 0 bases and the J gene end by 4 bases; junction bases not matched to a gene: 5. The CDR3 contains 16 residues. Germline CDR1 and CDR2: MGHRA and YSYEKL. The CDR3: CASSQDRDSHNEKLFF. The CDR3 DNA reads as TGCGCCAGCAGCCAAGACCGGGACAGCCATAATGAAAAACTGTTTTTT.

V gene TRBV2 combines with J gene TRBJ2-3; 7 bases map to TRBD2. CDR3 length: 16 residues. V was pared by 2 bases and J by 4 bases, with 9 bases of the junction left unmatched. The germline V gene encodes CDR1 SNHLY and CDR2 FYNNEI. CDR3 bases: TGTGCCAGCAGTGAATGGTCGGGAGGATTCGCAGATACGCAGTATTTT. Its translation: CASSEWSGGFADTQYF.

The chain couples TRBV7-6 to TRBJ2-7; 8 nucleotides align to TRBD1. The germline gives CDR1 SGHVS, CDR2 FNYEAQ. Unmatched junction bases numbered 4, after V lost 3 bases and J lost 3 bases. This CDR3 region has 14 residues. In DNA form, the CDR3 reads TGTGCCAGCAGCTTCGGGACAGGCGACTACGAGCAGTACTTC. Its translation is CASSFGTGDYEQYF.

The chain carries TRBV27 and TRBJ2-2; maybe TRBD1 (5 bases). The CDR3 is 13 residues long. Germline CDR1 is MNHEY and CDR2 is SMNVEV (reference sequence). Trimming pared 4 bases from V and 6 bases from J, leaving 9 bases between. CDR3 protein: CASSYSGPGELFF. CDR3 sequence (DNA): TGTGCCAGCAGTTATTCAGGGCCCGGGGAGCTGTTTTTT.

Sample share makes this clone medium-sized. This specimen includes other DNA sequences encoding the same CDR3. This sequence joins TRBV10-3 and TRBJ1-4, with D possibly TRBD1 on 5 matching bases. This CDR3 has 13 amino acids. From germline, CDR1 is ENHRY and CDR2 SYGVKD. The V gene lost 4 bases and the J gene lost 5 bases, with 8 bases spanning the gap. CDR3 bases: TGTGCCATCAGTGGTCAGGGCAATGAAAAACTGTTTTTT. This gives the protein CAISGQGNEKLFF.

This chain connects TRBV30 to TRBJ2-3; 11 bases match TRBD2. Germline V gene data show CDR1 as GTSNPN and CDR2 as SVGIG (reference sequence). This CDR3 is 14 amino acids long. J was trimmed by 1 base and V by 5 bases; bases with no gene match: 2. The CDR3 loop reads CAWELAGGTDTQYF. CDR3 nucleotides: TGTGCCTGGGAACTAGCGGGGGGCACAGATACGCAGTATTTT.

The chain employs TRBV28 and TRBJ2-5, with D tentatively TRBD1 (6 bases). Germline CDR1 MDHEN, CDR2 SYDVKM. CDR3 length equals 14 residues. Trimming removed 10 bases from V and 2 bases from J, with 17 bases in between. The CDR3 protein is CAIGQPDSQETQYF. As DNA, the CDR3 is TGTGCCATCGGACAGCCCGACTCTCAAGAGACCCAGTACTTC.

The chain couples TRBV11-2 to TRBJ2-7; 7 bases are a match to TRBD1. This CDR3 spans 14 amino acids. The J segment lost 7 bases and the V segment lost 5 bases, leaving 11 bases of the junction unmatched. Germline CDR1 SGHAT, CDR2 FQNNGV. The CDR3 region has the DNA TGTGCCAGCAGCCCCACAGGGGCTGGGCGGGAGCAGTACTTC. This encodes CASSPTGAGREQYF.

The genes are TRBV27 and TRBJ2-2; D is perhaps TRBD2 (6 bases). The V gene lost 4 bases and the J gene lost 6 bases, with 6 bases spanning the gap. Germline V gene data show CDR1 as MNHEY and CDR2 as SMNVEV (reference sequence). The CDR3 extends over 12 amino acids. CDR3 loop: CASSWGAGELFF. The CDR3 nucleotides are TGTGCCAGCAGTTGGGGGGCCGGGGAGCTGTTTTTT.

The chain carries TRBV27 and TRBJ1-3, with 8 bases aligning to TRBD1. The junction had 6 bases not matched to a gene; V was cut back by 5 bases and J by 0 bases. Germline V CDR1 and CDR2: MNHEY, SMNVEV (reference sequence). The CDR3 consists of 16 residues. The CDR3 sequence is CASSDRTGSSGNTIYF. The CDR3 region has the DNA TGTGCCAGCAGTGACAGGACAGGGAGCTCTGGAAACACCATATATTTT.

The chain uses TRBV28 and TRBJ2-7; 11 nucleotides align to TRBD2. Per the germline V gene, CDR1 is MDHEN and CDR2 is SYDVKM. The V gene end was trimmed by 6 bases and the J gene end by 1 base; junction bases not matched to a gene: 14. The length of the CDR3 is 18 residues. The DNA for the CDR3 is TGTGCCAGCAGCCCCCCGATCCCGGGACTAGCGGAATCCTACGAGCAGTACTTC. This codes for CASSPPIPGLAESYEQYF.

This chain uses TRBV5-4 with TRBJ1-1, with TRBD1 identical over 8 bases. CDR3 length: 14 residues. V trimming: 5 bases; J trimming: 1 base; junction bases outside the gene matches: 4. Looked up from germline, CDR1 is SGHNT and CDR2 is YYREEE (reference sequence). The CDR3 DNA sequence: TGTGCCAGCAGAGAGGGGACAGGGAACACTGAAGCTTTCTTT. Its translation: CASREGTGNTEAFF.

The chain joins TRBV28 to TRBJ2-7; TRBD1 aligns across 7 bases. Unmatched junction bases numbered 11, after V lost 7 bases and J lost 5 bases. The CDR3 contains 14 residues. Germline V gene sequence: CDR1 MDHEN, CDR2 SYDVKM. CDR3 residues: CASKGQGDWHEQYF. The CDR3 DNA is TGTGCCAGCAAGGGCCAGGGGGATTGGCACGAGCAGTACTTC.

The chain links TRBV28 to TRBJ2-5; TRBD1 is a possible D gene (7 bases). The end of the DNA is better explained by TRBJ2-7, so the J call may be wrong. The CDR3 has 13 residues. Germline V lookup: CDR1 MDHEN, CDR2 SYDVKM. The CDR3 is CASTGQDYYEQYF. CDR3 DNA: TGTGCCAGCACCGGACAGGACTACTACGAGCAGTACTTC.

V gene TRBV7-2 combines with J gene TRBJ1-2, with 9 bases identical to TRBD1. This CDR3 contains 19 residues. Germline CDR1 SGHTA, CDR2 FQGNSA. V dropped 1 base and J dropped 0; count of bases not matched to a gene: 12. The CDR3 DNA follows: TGTGCCAGCAGCTTAGATGACGGGACAGGGTGGGAAACTAACTATGGCTACACCTTC. Its protein is CASSLDDGTGWETNYGYTF.

This clone turned up a few times. In nucleotides, the CDR3 is TGTGCCAGCAGCTTAGGAACACAGGGCCCCCGTGGCACTGAAGCTTTCTTT. The encoded protein is CASSLGTQGPRGTEAFF. The rearrangement uses TRBV7-9 and TRBJ1-1; D might be TRBD1 (6 bases). Germline-derived CDR1 and CDR2 are SEHNR and FQNEAQ (reference sequence). V was trimmed by 1 base and J by 4 bases, leaving 19 bases between them. The CDR3 has 17 amino acids. Supplemented by reference TRBV7-9 and TRBJ1-1, the full variable domain reads DTGVSQNPRHKITKRGQNVTFRCDPISEHNRLYWYRQTLGQGPEFLTYFQNEAQLEKSRLLSDRFSAERPKGSFSTLEIQRTEQGDSAMYLCASSLGTQGPRGTEAFFGQGTRLTVV.

The chain is built from TRBV19 and TRBJ2-1; 7 bases match TRBD2. Trimming cost V 5 bases and J 4 bases; bases outside gene matches: 11. The CDR3 has 16 amino acids. The V gene's germline CDR1 is LNHDA and CDR2 SQIVND (reference sequence). The CDR3 here is CASSAGLSDFYNEQFF. In nucleotides, the CDR3 is TGTGCCAGTAGTGCGGGACTATCCGATTTTTACAATGAGCAGTTCTTC.

The gene calls are TRBV11-2 and TRBJ2-7; D gene uncertain. Germline V gene sequence: CDR1 SGHAT, CDR2 FQNNGV. V was trimmed by 7 bases and J by 0 bases, leaving 13 bases between them. This CDR3 has 14 amino acids. In DNA, the CDR3 is TGTGCCAGCAACATGGAGCCCGGCTCCTACGAGCAGTACTTC. Amino acids: CASNMEPGSYEQYF. The full variable domain, its missing parts supplied by reference TRBV11-2 and TRBJ2-7, is EAGVAQSPRYKIIEKRQSVAFWCNPISGHATLYWYQQILGQGPKLLIQFQNNGVVDDSQLPKDRFSAERLKGVDSTLKIQPAKLEDSAVYLCASNMEPGSYEQYFGPGTRLTVT.

The count of this clone is one. This chain links TRBV5-4 with TRBJ1-1, with D uncertain. Germline V CDR1 and CDR2: SGHNT, YYREEE (reference sequence). V lost 4 bases, J lost 5 bases, and 9 bases lay in between. This CDR3 is built from 12 residues. This chain's CDR3 is CASSRGLTEAFF. Here the CDR3 DNA reads TGTGCCAGCAGCAGAGGGTTAACTGAAGCTTTCTTT.

This rearrangement joins TRBV27 to TRBJ2-7; D uncertain. V lost 8 bases to trimming and J lost 2 bases, with 16 bases between them. CDR3 length equals 14 residues. Germline V CDR1 and CDR2: MNHEY, SMNVEV (reference sequence). The CDR3 loop reads CASRFTVEAYEQYF. CDR3 DNA: TGTGCCAGCCGATTCACGGTAGAGGCCTACGAGCAGTACTTC.

The chain is built from TRBV12-5 and TRBJ2-1; 10 bases agree with TRBD1. J was trimmed by 8 bases and V by 5 bases; bases with no gene match: 12. The CDR3 runs to 16 residues. The germline V gene has CDR1 LGHNT and CDR2 FRNRAP. Here the CDR3 reads CASGPTPGQGYHEQFF. The CDR3 DNA reads as TGTGCTAGTGGTCCAACGCCGGGACAGGGGTACCATGAGCAGTTCTTC.

This clone was seen a few times. This chain connects TRBV28 to TRBJ1-3, with D possibly TRBD1 on 5 matching bases. V gave up 3 bases and J gave up 3 bases, with 12 bases separating them. Germline V gene sequence: CDR1 MDHEN, CDR2 SYDVKM. This CDR3 has 15 amino acids. The CDR3 nucleotides are TGTGCCAGCAGTTTGGGATGGACAAATGGAAACACCATATATTTT. Amino acid sequence: CASSLGWTNGNTIYF.

This clone occurred once. CDR3 loop: CASSTQGWDEAFF. The CDR3 region has the DNA TGTGCCAGCAGCACACAGGGGTGGGATGAAGCTTTCTTT. J is TRBJ1-1 and V is TRBV9; 7 nucleotides agree with TRBD1. The CDR3 has 13 residues. Germline V CDR1 and CDR2: SGDLS, YYNGEE. The V segment lost 4 bases and the J segment 7 bases; nucleotides outside the gene matches: 7.

This chain links TRBV5-4 with TRBJ2-7, with D uncertain. V lost 0 bases and J lost 2, with 6 bases in between. Germline V gene sequence: CDR1 SGHNT, CDR2 YYREEE (reference sequence). The CDR3 is made up of 13 amino acids. The CDR3 here is CASSLAQAYEQYF. In DNA form, the CDR3 reads TGTGCCAGCAGCTTGGCCCAGGCCTACGAGCAGTACTTC.

The chain uses TRBV2 and TRBJ2-5; 9 bases map to TRBD1. Germline V lookup: CDR1 SNHLY, CDR2 FYNNEI. Trimming took 5 bases from V and 5 from J; bases not matched to a gene: 6. The CDR3 has 14 amino acids. The CDR3 protein is CASSWDREWETQYF. CDR3 nucleotides: TGTGCCAGCAGTTGGGACAGGGAGTGGGAGACCCAGTACTTC.

This clone was counted once. This chain uses TRBV12-1 with TRBJ2-7; the table assigns TRBD1, which was not confirmed against the DNA. TRBV12-1 is flagged as a pseudogene. This CDR3 comprises 13 residues. CDR3 in DNA: TGTGCCAGCAGCCCCCCGACAGGGTTCGAGCAGTACTTC. Translation: CASSPPTGFEQYF.

The J gene is TRBJ2-3, the V gene TRBV7-9, with 13 positions matching TRBD2. The length of the CDR3 is 16 residues. V shed 5 bases, J shed 5 bases, and the junction held 7 bases outside the gene matches. CDR1 SEHNR and CDR2 FQNEAQ come from the germline V gene (reference sequence). CDR3 in amino acids: CASSPTSGGAGDTQYF. CDR3 sequence (DNA): TGTGCCAGCAGCCCCACTAGCGGGGGGGCTGGAGATACGCAGTATTTT.